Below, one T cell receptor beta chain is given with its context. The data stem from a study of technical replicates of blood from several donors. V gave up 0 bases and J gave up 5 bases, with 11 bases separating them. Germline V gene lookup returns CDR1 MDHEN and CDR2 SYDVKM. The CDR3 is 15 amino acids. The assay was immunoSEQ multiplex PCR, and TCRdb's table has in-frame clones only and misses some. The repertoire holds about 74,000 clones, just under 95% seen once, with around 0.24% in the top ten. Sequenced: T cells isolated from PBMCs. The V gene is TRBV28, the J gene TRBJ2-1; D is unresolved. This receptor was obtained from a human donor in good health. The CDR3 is CASSLWSRPHNEQFF. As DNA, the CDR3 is TGTGCCAGCAGTTTATGGTCCAGGCCCCACAATGAGCAGTTCTTC.